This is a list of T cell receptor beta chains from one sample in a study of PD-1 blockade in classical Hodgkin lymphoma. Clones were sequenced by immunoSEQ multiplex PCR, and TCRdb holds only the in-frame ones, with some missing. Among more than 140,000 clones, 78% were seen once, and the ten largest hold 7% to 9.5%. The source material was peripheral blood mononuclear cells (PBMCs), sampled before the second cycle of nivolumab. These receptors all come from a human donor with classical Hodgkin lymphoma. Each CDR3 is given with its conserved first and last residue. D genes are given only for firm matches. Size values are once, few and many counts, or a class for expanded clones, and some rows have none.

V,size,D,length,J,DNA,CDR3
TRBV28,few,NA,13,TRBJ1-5,TGTGCCAGCAGTTTAGATGGGAATCAGCCCCAGCATTTT,CASSLDGNQPQHF
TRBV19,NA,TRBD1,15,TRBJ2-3,TGTGCCAGTAGTACAGGGGGCGAAGTCATAGATACGCAGTATTTT,CASSTGGEVIDTQYF
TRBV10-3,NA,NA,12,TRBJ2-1,TGTGCCATCAGTGGGGGGGTCAATGAGCAGTTCTTC,CAISGGVNEQFF
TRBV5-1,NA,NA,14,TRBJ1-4,TGCGCCAGCAGCTCCCCAGGGCCAAATGAAAAACTGTTTTTT,CASSSPGPNEKLFF
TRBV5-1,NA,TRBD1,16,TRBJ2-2,TGCGCCAGCAGCGGACGACAGGGGGTGGTTACCGGGGAGCTGTTTTTT,CASSGRQGVVTGELFF
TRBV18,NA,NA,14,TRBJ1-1,TGTGCCAGCTTCTTTACACGGACGAACACTGAAGCTTTCTTT,CASFFTRTNTEAFF
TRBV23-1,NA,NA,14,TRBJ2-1,TGCGCCAGCACCGGGACAAAGTCCTACAATGAGCAGTTCTTC,CASTGTKSYNEQFF
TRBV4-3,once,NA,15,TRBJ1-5,TGCGCCAGCAGCCAAGGGGGTGGTCGCAATCAGCCCCAGCATTTT,CASSQGGGRNQPQHF
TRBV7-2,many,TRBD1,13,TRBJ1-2,TGTGCCAGCAGCTTGGCAGGGGGCGATGGCTACACCTTC,CASSLAGGDGYTF
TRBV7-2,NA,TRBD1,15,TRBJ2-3,TGTGCCAGCAGCTTACAGGGGGCACGAACAGATACGCAGTATTTT,CASSLQGARTDTQYF
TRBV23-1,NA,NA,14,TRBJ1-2,TGCGCCAGCAGTCGCTTATGGGGGAGATATGGCTACACCTTC,CASSRLWGRYGYTF
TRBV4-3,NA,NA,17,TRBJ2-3,TGCGCCAGCAGCCAAGATCGTGACATATCCCTCACAGATACGCAGTATTTT,CASSQDRDISLTDTQYF
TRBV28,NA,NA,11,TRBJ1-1,TGTGCCAGCAGTTTGCTACTTGGAGCTTTCTTT,CASSLLLGAFF
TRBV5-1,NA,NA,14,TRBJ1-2,TGCGCCAGCAGAGTCGGAATGGGGCGTAATGGCTACACCTTC,CASRVGMGRNGYTF
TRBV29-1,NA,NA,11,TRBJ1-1,TGCAGCGTTGATGTGGGGGTTGAAGCTTTCTTT,CSVDVGVEAFF